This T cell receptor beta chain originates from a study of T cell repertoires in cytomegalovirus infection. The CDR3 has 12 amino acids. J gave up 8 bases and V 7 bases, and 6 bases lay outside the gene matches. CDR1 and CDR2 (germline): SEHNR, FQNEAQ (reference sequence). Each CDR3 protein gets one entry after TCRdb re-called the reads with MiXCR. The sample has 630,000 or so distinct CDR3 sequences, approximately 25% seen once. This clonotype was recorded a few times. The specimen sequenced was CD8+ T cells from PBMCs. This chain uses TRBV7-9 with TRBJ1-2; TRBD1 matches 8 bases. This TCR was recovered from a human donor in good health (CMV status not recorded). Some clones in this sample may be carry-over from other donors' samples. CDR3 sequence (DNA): TGTGCCAGCACCTCCACAGGGGGAGGCTACACCTTC. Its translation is CASTSTGGGYTF.